These 13 T cell receptor beta chains came from one sample sequenced in a study of control samples from healthy donors and cancer patients. Repertoires were generated with immunoSEQ multiplex PCR, while TCRdb's copy carries only in-frame clones and drops some. The sample has 70,000 to 75,000 clones, over 75% seen once. The sequenced sample consisted of blood. The receptors were gathered from a woman aged 45 to 65 in good health.

The chain employs TRBV10-3 and TRBJ1-4; D uncertain. CDR3 size: 11 residues. The V gene lost 2 bases and the J gene lost 8 bases, with 3 bases spanning the gap. Germline CDR1 ENHRY, CDR2 SYGVKD. The CDR3 reads CAISEEEKLFF. Here the CDR3 DNA reads TGTGCCATCAGTGAGGAGGAAAAACTGTTTTTT.

The CDR3 loop is CASSLAGDRVDIQYF. CDR3 DNA sequence: TGTGCCAGCAGCTTGGCCGGTGACAGGGTAGACATTCAGTACTTC. The gene calls are TRBV5-4 and TRBJ2-4; 7 nucleotides match TRBD1. CDR1 SGHNT and CDR2 YYREEE come from the germline V gene (reference sequence). V was pared by 0 bases and J by 8 bases, with 8 bases of the junction left unmatched. This CDR3 has 15 residues.

This sequence joins TRBV6-1 and TRBJ2-2; 12 bases line up with TRBD2. There are 17 residues in the CDR3. J lost 1 base, V lost 3 bases, and 3 bases had no gene match. Germline V gene lookup returns CDR1 MNHNS and CDR2 SASEGT. The CDR3 nucleotides read TGTGCCAGCAGTGACCTAGCGGGAGGGAAGAACACCGGGGAGCTGTTTTTT. It specifies CASSDLAGGKNTGELFF.

A remark on this clone: Here the CDR3 omits its conserved ending phenylalanine or tryptophan, so a read error is the likely source. J is TRBJ2-7 and V is TRBV28; 8 nucleotides align to TRBD2. This CDR3 region has 14 residues. Germline V lookup: CDR1 MDHEN, CDR2 SYDVKM. Written as DNA, the CDR3 is TGTGCCAGCACTTTAGCTGGCGGGGGGTACGAGCAGTACCTC. Translated, it gives CASTLAGGGYEQYL.

The J gene is TRBJ2-7, the V gene TRBV9; 13 bases map to TRBD2. The V and J ends lost 0 bases and 2 bases, in that order; junction bases with no gene match: 17. CDR3 length: 21 amino acids. Germline CDR1 reads SGDLS; CDR2 reads YYNGEE. The CDR3 bases are TGTGCCAGCAGCGTAGAGCCCCGGGGGGGGACTAGCGGGATCTACGCCTACGAGCAGTACTTC. Its translation: CASSVEPRGGTSGIYAYEQYF.

The chain couples TRBV28 to TRBJ2-7; 9 nucleotides align to TRBD1. The junction had 16 bases not matched to a gene; V was cut back by 6 bases and J by 7 bases. Germline values: CDR1 MDHEN, CDR2 SYDVKM. The length of the CDR3 is 16 residues. The CDR3 sequence is CASSPTGTGRMREQYF. CDR3 nucleotides: TGTGCCAGCAGCCCCACCGGGACAGGGAGGATGAGGGAGCAGTACTTC.

The chain recombines TRBV4-1 with TRBJ2-4; 9 bases fit TRBD2. Germline CDR1 MGHRA, CDR2 YSYEKL. This CDR3 is 16 amino acids long. V lost 3 bases to trimming and J lost 0 bases; unmatched junction nucleotides: 3. The CDR3 DNA reads TGCGCCAGCAGCCAGACTAGCGGAATAGCCAAAAACATTCAGTACTTC. It encodes CASSQTSGIAKNIQYF.

The chain combines TRBV27 with TRBJ1-5; D call uncertain. Germline-derived CDR1 and CDR2 are MNHEY and SMNVEV (reference sequence). The V end was cut by 3 bases, the J end by 4 bases, with 7 bases between. The CDR3 has 13 amino acids. In DNA form, the CDR3 reads TGTGCCAGCAGTTTTATTGGAAATCAGCCCCAGCATTTT. As protein: CASSFIGNQPQHF.

This clone has only a few counts. The chain is built from TRBV5-8 and TRBJ1-5; D unresolved. Germline lookup yields CDR1 SGHTS and CDR2 YDEGEE. V was trimmed by 4 bases and J by 2 bases, leaving 10 bases between them. This CDR3 is 14 amino acids long. The CDR3 DNA reads TGTGCCAGCAGCGGGCGCGTTGGCAATCAGCCCCAGCATTTT. Amino acids: CASSGRVGNQPQHF.

This chain joins TRBV11-1 and TRBJ2-5, with D tentatively TRBD1 (6 bases). V was pared by 1 base and J by 2 bases, with 11 bases between. CDR3 length: 15 residues. The germline V gene encodes CDR1 SGHAT and CDR2 FQDESV (reference sequence). CDR3 amino acids: CASSLVRTEQETQYF. The CDR3 DNA reads as TGTGCCAGCAGCTTAGTTCGGACAGAACAAGAGACCCAGTACTTC. Based on the CDR3 plus reference TRBV11-1 and TRBJ2-5, the full variable domain is EAEVAQSPRYKITEKSQAVAFWCDPISGHATLYWYRQILGQGPELLVQFQDESVVDDSQLPKDRFSAERLKGVDSTLKIQPAELGDSAMYLCASSLVRTEQETQYFGPGTRLLVL.

V usage is TRBV6-5 and J usage is TRBJ2-7; 8 bases fit TRBD1. The ends lost 5 bases at V and 1 base at J; junction bases unmatched: 7. The germline V gene has CDR1 MNHEY and CDR2 SVGAGI. The CDR3 is made up of 15 amino acids. The CDR3 loop is CASSLGQGSSYEQYF. The DNA of the CDR3 is TGTGCCAGCAGTCTAGGACAGGGATCATCCTACGAGCAGTACTTC.

The chain combines TRBV18 with TRBJ2-1; tentative D call: TRBD1 (5 bases). The length of the CDR3 is 13 residues. Trimming pared 1 base from V and 15 bases from J, leaving 16 bases between. Germline assignment: CDR1 KGHSH and CDR2 LQKENI. The CDR3 DNA is TGTGCCAGCTCACCACAAGTTGACAGCCTGGCGTTCTTC. This encodes CASSPQVDSLAFF.

The count of this clone is one. The rearrangement links TRBV30 to TRBJ2-4, with D possibly being TRBD2 (5 bases). This CDR3 comprises 16 residues. Trimming stripped 4 bases from V and 0 bases from J, with 16 bases between. Germline V lookup: CDR1 GTSNPN, CDR2 SVGIG (reference sequence). The CDR3 nucleotides read TGTGCCTGGAACCCCGGGGATATGGCAGCCAAAAACATTCAGTACTTC. Translated, it gives CAWNPGDMAAKNIQYF.